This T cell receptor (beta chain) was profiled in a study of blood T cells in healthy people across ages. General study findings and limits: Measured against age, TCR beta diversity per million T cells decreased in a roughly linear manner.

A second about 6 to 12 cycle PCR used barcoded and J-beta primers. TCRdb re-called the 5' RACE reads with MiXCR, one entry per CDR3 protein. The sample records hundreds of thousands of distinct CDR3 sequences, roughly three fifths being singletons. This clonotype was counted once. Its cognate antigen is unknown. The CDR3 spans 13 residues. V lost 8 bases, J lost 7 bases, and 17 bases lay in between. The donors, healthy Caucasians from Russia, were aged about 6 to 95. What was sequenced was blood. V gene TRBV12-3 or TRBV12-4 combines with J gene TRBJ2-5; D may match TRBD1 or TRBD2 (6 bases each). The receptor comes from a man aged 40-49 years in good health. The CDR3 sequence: CASGTQGGRTQYF. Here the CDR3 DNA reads TGTGCCAGCGGGACACAAGGGGGGCGGACCCAGTACTTC.